This T cell receptor (beta chain) was retrieved from a study of blood T cell repertoires in COVID-19. Study details: The cDNA or gDNA used as material had been derived from T cells, B-cell-depleted T cells, or PBMCs.

This clone occurred once. TCRdb's table, derived via immunoSEQ multiplex PCR, lists solely in-frame clones and lacks some. The table includes 350,000 to 400,000 clones, roughly nine tenths detected once. The CDR3 is 13 amino acids. The ends lost 6 bases at V and 5 bases at J; junction bases unmatched: 4. Germline V gene data show CDR1 as LNHDA and CDR2 as SQIVND (reference sequence). The V gene is TRBV19, the J gene TRBJ1-1; TRBD1 matches at 9 bases. This TCR was recovered from a woman aged 40-49 years who had been exposed to COVID-19. The specimen was PBMCs or T cells enriched from blood (not recorded which). Here the CDR3 reads CASRGQGRTEAFF. CDR3 bases: TGTGCCAGTAGGGGACAGGGACGGACTGAAGCTTTCTTT.